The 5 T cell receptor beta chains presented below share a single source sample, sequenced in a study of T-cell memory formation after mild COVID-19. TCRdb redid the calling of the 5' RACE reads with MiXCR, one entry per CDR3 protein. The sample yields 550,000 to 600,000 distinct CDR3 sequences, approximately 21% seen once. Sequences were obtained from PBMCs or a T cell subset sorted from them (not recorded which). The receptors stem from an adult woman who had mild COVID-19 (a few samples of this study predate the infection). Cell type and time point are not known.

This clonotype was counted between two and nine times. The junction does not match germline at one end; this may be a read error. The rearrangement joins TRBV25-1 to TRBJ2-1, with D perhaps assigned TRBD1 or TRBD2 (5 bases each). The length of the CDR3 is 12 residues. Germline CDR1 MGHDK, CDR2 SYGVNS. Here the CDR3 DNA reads TGTGCCAGCAGTGAATTAGGGACCACGACGCTCTTC. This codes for CASSELGTTTLF.

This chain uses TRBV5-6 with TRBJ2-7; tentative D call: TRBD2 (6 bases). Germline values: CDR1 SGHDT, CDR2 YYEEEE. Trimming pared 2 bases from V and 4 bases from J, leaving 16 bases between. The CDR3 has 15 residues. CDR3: CASSFKWRGPYEQYF. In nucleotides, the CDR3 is TGTGCCAGCAGCTTTAAATGGCGGGGCCCTTACGAGCAGTACTTC.

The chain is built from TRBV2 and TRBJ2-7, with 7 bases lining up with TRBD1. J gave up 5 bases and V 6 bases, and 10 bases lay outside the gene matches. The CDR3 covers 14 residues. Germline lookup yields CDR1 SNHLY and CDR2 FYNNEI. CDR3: CASRRGQGSHEQYF. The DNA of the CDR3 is TGTGCCAGCAGGAGGGGGCAGGGGTCCCACGAGCAGTACTTC.

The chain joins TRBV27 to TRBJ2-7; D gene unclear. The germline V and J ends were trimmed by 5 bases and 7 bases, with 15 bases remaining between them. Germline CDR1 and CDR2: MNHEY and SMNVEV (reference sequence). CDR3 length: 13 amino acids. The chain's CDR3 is CASSPRTVGEQYF. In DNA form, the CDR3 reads TGTGCCAGCAGTCCCCGCACCGTAGGGGAGCAGTACTTC.

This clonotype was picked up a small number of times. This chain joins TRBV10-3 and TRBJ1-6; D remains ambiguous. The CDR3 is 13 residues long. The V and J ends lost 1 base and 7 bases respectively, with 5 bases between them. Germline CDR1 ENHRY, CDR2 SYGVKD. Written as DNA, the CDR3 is TGTGCCATCAGTGAGTTCGGCAATTCACCCCTCCACTTT. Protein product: CAISEFGNSPLHF.